Shown below are 20 T cell receptor beta chains from a single sample sequenced in a study of shared clonotypes between healthy human individuals. Using immunoSEQ multiplex PCR, the repertoire was profiled, and TCRdb retains in-frame clones only, with some absent. Among approximately 640,000 clones listed, less than 95% were seen once. Sequenced input: memory CD8+ T cells from PBMCs. Subset noted: CD45RO+ cells pooled with CCR7-negative TemRA cells. The receptor set was obtained from a man between 18 and 35 years old in good health. Some clones in this sample may be carry-over from other donors' samples.

A word on this clone: The identical CDR3 is also encoded by other nucleotide sequences in the sample. V gene TRBV5-1 combines with J gene TRBJ2-7, with no clear D. V was cut by 0 bases and J by 2 bases, with 6 bases left in between. This CDR3 comprises 13 residues. Germline CDR1 and CDR2: SGHRS and YFSETQ. Here the CDR3 reads CASSLERAYEQYF. The CDR3 DNA follows: TGCGCCAGCAGCTTGGAAAGGGCCTACGAGCAGTACTTC.

The rearrangement uses TRBV13 and TRBJ1-1, with 7 nucleotides matching TRBD1. Per germline, CDR1 PRHDT and CDR2 FYEKMQ (reference sequence). Trimming removed 5 bases from V and 1 base from J; junction bases left unmatched: 7. The CDR3 contains 15 residues. The CDR3 region is CASSPLGTENTEAFF. The CDR3 bases are TGTGCCAGCAGCCCGCTTGGGACAGAGAACACTGAAGCTTTCTTT.

V usage is TRBV19 and J usage is TRBJ1-2; D uncertain. V was shortened by 7 bases and J by 8 bases, with 11 bases between the two germline ends. The length of the CDR3 is 11 residues. The germline V gene has CDR1 LNHDA and CDR2 SQIVND (reference sequence). The CDR3 DNA reads as TGTGCCAGTATAGCCTCTGGCGGCTACACCTTC. Protein product: CASIASGGYTF.

V gene TRBV28 combines with J gene TRBJ1-2; 7 bases fit TRBD1. Unmatched junction bases numbered 15, after V lost 4 bases and J lost 4 bases. The CDR3 contains 17 residues. Germline-derived CDR1 and CDR2 are MDHEN and SYDVKM. CDR3 sequence: CASSSRGRGQAPYGYTF. The CDR3 DNA sequence: TGTGCCAGCAGTTCCCGGGGGAGGGGGCAGGCGCCCTATGGCTACACCTTC.

A single count supports this clone. V is TRBV6-5 and J is TRBJ2-7; D might be TRBD1 (6 bases). Per germline, CDR1 MNHEY and CDR2 SVGAGI. V lost 0 bases and J lost 4, with 10 bases in between. The CDR3 sequence is 14 residues long. The CDR3 spells CASSYSDRTYEQYF. In DNA form, the CDR3 reads TGTGCCAGCAGTTACTCTGACAGGACGTACGAGCAGTACTTC.

V gene TRBV7-6 combines with J gene TRBJ2-7; the D gene is possibly TRBD2 (5 bases). Germline V gives CDR1 SGHVS, CDR2 FNYEAQ. The CDR3 is 16 residues long. V was pared by 5 bases and J by 2 bases, with 19 bases between. The CDR3 nucleotides read TGTGCCAGCAGCCCAGACGGACTTGATCAAACCTACGAGCAGTACTTC. Translated: CASSPDGLDQTYEQYF.

The chain recombines TRBV15 with TRBJ2-5, with 8 bases lining up with TRBD1. Per germline, CDR1 LNHNV and CDR2 YYDKDF (reference sequence). This CDR3 has 14 amino acids. V was clipped by 3 bases and J by 0 bases; unmatched bases: 0. CDR3 residues: CATSRDRDQETQYF. CDR3 nucleotides: TGTGCCACCAGCAGGGACAGGGACCAAGAGACCCAGTACTTC.

The chain links TRBV28 to TRBJ1-2; perhaps TRBD1 as D (6 bases). This CDR3 has 13 residues. V lost 8 bases, J lost 5 bases, and 15 bases lay in between. Germline V gene data show CDR1 as MDHEN and CDR2 as SYDVKM. The CDR3 spells CASSGGFGYGYTF. In DNA, the CDR3 is TGTGCCAGCTCCGGGGGCTTTGGGTATGGCTACACCTTC.

The chain carries TRBV27 and TRBJ2-7; 10 bases are a match to TRBD1. Germline trimming cut 1 base from V and 2 bases from J; bases unmatched to any gene: 14. The CDR3 is 19 residues long. Germline V gives CDR1 MNHEY, CDR2 SMNVEV (reference sequence). CDR3 protein: CASSLFGGPGTGDPYEQYF. The CDR3, as DNA: TGTGCCAGCAGTTTATTTGGGGGACCCGGGACAGGGGACCCCTACGAGCAGTACTTC.

The CDR3 sequence is CASSQDPEEASPYNEQFF. Here the CDR3 DNA reads TGCGCCAGCAGCCAAGATCCGGAAGAGGCCTCCCCCTACAATGAGCAGTTCTTC. The chain links TRBV4-1 to TRBJ2-1; D remains unclear. In germline, CDR1 is MGHRA, CDR2 YSYEKL. V was shortened by 0 bases and J by 2 bases, with 17 bases between the two germline ends. This CDR3 contains 18 residues.

This chain uses TRBV28 with TRBJ2-7, with 9 nucleotides matching TRBD1. J was trimmed by 3 bases and V by 6 bases; bases with no gene match: 6. Germline values: CDR1 MDHEN, CDR2 SYDVKM. The CDR3 consists of 14 residues. The DNA of the CDR3 is TGTGCCAGCAGGGGACAGGGATTTTTCTACGAGCAGTACTTC. Amino acid sequence: CASRGQGFFYEQYF.

The chain has TRBV7-6 and TRBJ2-7; no reliable D call. Trimming left V 7 bases short and J 5 bases short, with 15 bases between. CDR1 is SGHVS and CDR2 is FNYEAQ in the germline V gene. This CDR3 has 13 amino acids. The CDR3 sequence: CASTPPNRDEQYF. The CDR3 DNA reads as TGTGCCAGCACCCCCCCAAACCGGGACGAGCAGTACTTC.

The V and J genes are TRBV25-1 and TRBJ1-2, with D possibly being TRBD1 (5 bases). Germline V gene lookup returns CDR1 MGHDK and CDR2 SYGVNS. V lost 6 bases and J 6 bases, leaving 17 bases between the germline ends. This CDR3 has 14 amino acids. In nucleotides, the CDR3 is TGTGCCAGCAGCCCCCCGACAGAACTAAATGGCTACACCTTC. It encodes CASSPPTELNGYTF.

The J gene is TRBJ2-7, the V gene TRBV9; 9 bases match TRBD2. After removal of 2 bases from V and 4 bases from J, the junction contained 7 bases not matched to a gene. The CDR3 spans 15 residues. Germline CDR1 SGDLS, CDR2 YYNGEE. The CDR3 region is CASSVTGTSRYEQYF. The CDR3 coding sequence is TGTGCCAGCAGCGTTACCGGGACTAGCAGATACGAGCAGTACTTC.

The gene calls are TRBV6-6 and TRBJ2-7; unclear D gene. Germline V lookup: CDR1 MNHNY, CDR2 SVGAGI (reference sequence). The CDR3 runs 12 residues. The V end was cut by 8 bases, the J end by 2 bases, with 10 bases between. The CDR3 sequence: CASGLVTYEQYF. The CDR3 bases are TGTGCCAGCGGTCTAGTCACCTACGAGCAGTACTTC.

This chain uses TRBV5-5 with TRBJ2-3, with TRBD2 matching 12 bases. With 4 bases clipped from V and 3 bases from J, the junction kept 12 bases outside the gene matches. CDR1 and CDR2 from the germline V gene are SGHKS and YYEKEE (reference sequence). The CDR3 is made up of 18 amino acids. The CDR3 spells CASSLIGLGLAGTDTQYF. The DNA of the CDR3 is TGTGCCAGCAGCCTGATAGGGTTAGGACTAGCGGGAACAGATACGCAGTATTTT.

The chain carries TRBV11-3 and TRBJ2-2; D is unclear. The CDR3 extends over 13 amino acids. CDR1 and CDR2 (germline): SGHNT, YENEEA. With 2 bases removed from V and 6 bases from J, the gap between germline ends came to 7 bases. The DNA for the CDR3 is TGTGCCAGCAGCTTATTTCGATCCGGGGAGCTGTTTTTT. Protein sequence: CASSLFRSGELFF.

This clone showed up just a few times. The chain is built from TRBV27 and TRBJ2-1; TRBD1 agrees at 11 bases. The CDR3 is 15 amino acids. Germline V gene lookup returns CDR1 MNHEY and CDR2 SMNVEV (reference sequence). V gave up 7 bases and J gave up 7 bases; unmatched junction bases: 9. The CDR3 is CASTTGTGGYNEQFF. The CDR3 DNA follows: TGTGCCAGCACCACTGGGACAGGGGGTTATAATGAGCAGTTCTTC.

The chain uses TRBV11-2 and TRBJ1-3, with D possibly matching TRBD1 (6 bases). This CDR3 spans 16 amino acids. CDR1 is SGHAT, CDR2 FQNNGV, per germline. The V and J ends lost 2 bases and 0 bases respectively, with 11 bases between them. The DNA of the CDR3 is TGTGCCAGCAGCTTAAGTACAGGGAGCTCTGGAAACACCATATATTTT. Amino acid sequence: CASSLSTGSSGNTIYF.

The V call is TRBV6-1, the J call TRBJ2-7; no definite D call. Deletions cut 5 bases from V and 11 bases from J, with 25 bases between. Germline values: CDR1 MNHNS, CDR2 SASEGT. CDR3 size: 15 residues. CDR3 nucleotides: TGTGCCAGCAGTACTCCAGACCACACTCGGCCCCCTAAGTACTTC. This codes for CASSTPDHTRPPKYF.